This passage covers 24 T cell receptor beta chains from one sample sequenced in a study of T cells in Graves' hyperthyroidism and ophthalmopathy. TCR beta CDR3 regions were amplified from RNA. Using the HTBI primer set, a first-round RT-PCR was run on the TCR CDR3. TCRdb re-derived calls from the multiplex PCR reads in MiXCR, one entry per CDR3 protein. The data contain under 350,000 distinct CDR3 sequences, 15% to 20% of them singletons. The sample taken for sequencing was blood. Receptor source: a woman aged 45-65 years with Graves' hyperthyroidism.

This clonotype was found many times. The chain recombines TRBV12-3 or TRBV12-4 with TRBJ2-1, with 9 bases fitting TRBD1. The trim removed 6 bases at V and 2 bases at J, leaving 2 bases unmatched. The CDR3 consists of 14 residues. CDR3: CASSNRGPYNEQFF. CDR3 nucleotide sequence: TGTGCCAGCAGCAACAGGGGGCCCTACAATGAGCAGTTCTTC.

V usage is TRBV5-6 and J usage is TRBJ1-6, with a possible D match to TRBD1 (5 bases). Germline CDR1 is SGHDT and CDR2 is YYEEEE. The germline V and J ends were trimmed by 0 bases and 8 bases, with 12 bases remaining between them. This CDR3 spans 15 amino acids. The CDR3 DNA sequence: TGTGCCAGCAGCTTGGATTCGGGGGGAGATTCACCCCTCCACTTT. Translated: CASSLDSGGDSPLHF.

This clonotype came up a few times. V and J are TRBV7-8 and TRBJ2-1, with D tentatively TRBD2 (6 bases). CDR1 SGHVS and CDR2 FQNEAQ come from the germline V gene. Trimming left V 4 bases short and J 5 bases short, with 12 bases between. The CDR3 runs 14 residues. CDR3: CASSSGSFDNEQFF. As DNA, the CDR3 is TGTGCCAGCAGCTCCGGGAGTTTCGACAATGAGCAGTTCTTC.

This clonotype has only a few counts. The V and J genes are TRBV2 and TRBJ1-1, with a weak D call TRBD1 (5 bases). The CDR3 runs 11 residues. The germline V gene has CDR1 SNHLY and CDR2 FYNNEI. Trimming cost V 4 bases and J 7 bases, with 7 bases left between them. Written as DNA, the CDR3 is TGTGCCAGCAGTGGGGGGTTTGAAGCTTTCTTT. It encodes CASSGGFEAFF. The full variable domain, in which reference TRBV2 and TRBJ1-1 provide the parts outside the CDR3, is EPEVTQTPSHQVTQMGQEVILRCVPISNHLYFYWYRQILGQKVEFLVSFYNNEISEKSEIFDDQFSVERPDGSNFTLKIRSTKLEDSAMYFCASSGGFEAFFGQGTRLTVV.

This clonotype was recorded many times. The CDR3 DNA sequence: TGTGCCAGCAGTTTCAGAAAAACTGAAGCTTTCTTT. This codes for CASSFRKTEAFF. The chain combines TRBV28 with TRBJ1-1; no clear D. Trimming took 3 bases from V and 5 from J, leaving 7 bases between them. The germline V gene has CDR1 MDHEN and CDR2 SYDVKM. The CDR3 loop spans 12 amino acids.

J is TRBJ1-5 and V is TRBV7-2; D is uncertain. V was pared by 7 bases and J by 0 bases, with 13 bases between. This CDR3 is built from 15 residues. Germline loops: CDR1 SGHTA, CDR2 FQGNSA. The CDR3 sequence: CASTPNQYSNQPQHF. CDR3 nucleotide sequence: TGTGCCAGCACCCCGAACCAATATAGCAATCAGCCCCAGCATTTT.

The chain combines TRBV20-1 with TRBJ2-1; 7 nucleotides agree with TRBD2. Trimming at V came to 1 base and at J to 9 bases, leaving 6 bases not matched to a gene. The CDR3 spans 13 residues. In germline, CDR1 is DFQATT, CDR2 SNEGSKA (reference sequence). CDR3 protein: CSARAGGPVEQFF. CDR3 coding DNA: TGCAGTGCTAGAGCGGGGGGTCCAGTTGAGCAGTTCTTC.

This clonotype was found many times. This rearrangement joins TRBV6-1 to TRBJ1-5, with 9 bases lining up with TRBD1. Germline CDR1 is MNHNS and CDR2 is SASEGT. V trimming: 8 bases; J trimming: 3 bases; junction bases outside the gene matches: 2. This CDR3 is 13 amino acids long. The CDR3 loop is CASRDRDNQPQHF. The CDR3 DNA reads as TGTGCCAGCCGGGACAGGGACAATCAGCCCCAGCATTTT.

The chain couples TRBV15 to TRBJ2-2; D unclear. V was trimmed by 0 bases and J by 6 bases, leaving 14 bases between them. From germline, CDR1 is LNHNV and CDR2 YYDKDF (reference sequence). This CDR3 has 16 amino acids. CDR3 sequence: CATSRDAGDISGELFF. The DNA for the CDR3 is TGTGCCACCAGCAGAGATGCTGGAGATATCTCCGGGGAGCTGTTTTTT.

Many counts were recorded for this clonotype. The V and J genes are TRBV12-3 or TRBV12-4 and TRBJ2-7, with D maybe TRBD1 (6 bases). The CDR3 extends over 14 amino acids. Trimming left V 3 bases short and J 5 bases short, with 14 bases between. The CDR3: CASSFRQDLDEQYF. Here the CDR3 DNA reads TGTGCCAGCAGTTTCCGACAGGACCTCGACGAGCAGTACTTC.

The chain is built from TRBV30 and TRBJ1-1, with D perhaps matching TRBD1 (6 bases). The CDR3 extends over 17 amino acids. Germline values: CDR1 GTSNPN, CDR2 SVGIG (reference sequence). V gave up 0 bases and J gave up 0 bases, with 17 bases separating them. The CDR3 bases are TGTGCCTGGAGTGTAAGAGGGGGTGGAGTAATGAACACTGAAGCTTTCTTT. Residues: CAWSVRGGGVMNTEAFF.

The CDR3: CSAPTGVDNYGYTF. Written as DNA, the CDR3 is TGCAGTGCCCCTACAGGGGTTGATAACTATGGCTACACCTTC. The V and J genes are TRBV20-1 and TRBJ1-2, with 7 bases identical to TRBD1. This CDR3 has 14 residues. The V gene end was trimmed by 6 bases and the J gene end by 1 base; junction bases not matched to a gene: 8. Germline lookup yields CDR1 DFQATT and CDR2 SNEGSKA (reference sequence).

This clonotype was seen a handful of times. The V gene is TRBV7-8, the J gene TRBJ2-2; TRBD2 agrees at 10 bases. Germline CDR1 reads SGHVS; CDR2 reads FQNEAQ. V gave up 4 bases and J gave up 5 bases; unmatched junction bases: 4. The CDR3 runs 15 residues. The CDR3: CASSSSGGGTGELFF. CDR3 bases: TGTGCCAGCAGCTCTAGCGGGGGCGGGACCGGGGAGCTGTTTTTT.

The gene calls are TRBV9 and TRBJ2-7, with TRBD2 matching over 15 bases. The V gene's germline CDR1 is SGDLS and CDR2 YYNGEE. The V gene end was trimmed by 4 bases and the J gene end by 3 bases; junction bases not matched to a gene: 5. This CDR3 is 16 amino acids long. Here the CDR3 reads CASSPGLAGGRYEQYF. CDR3 bases: TGTGCCAGCAGCCCGGGACTAGCGGGGGGCCGCTACGAGCAGTACTTC.

For this clonotype: Being one base from a much bigger clone, this may be a read error. The chain has TRBV6-4 and TRBJ1-5; the match to TRBD1 covers 11 bases. This CDR3 comprises 17 residues. Germline CDR1 and CDR2: MRHNA and SNTAGT. CDR3 DNA: TGTGCCGGCAGTGGACAGGGGGCGCATTGGGGTAATCAGCCCCAGCATTTT. This gives the protein CAGSGQGAHWGNQPQHF.

This chain connects TRBV6-2 or TRBV6-3 to TRBJ2-3; the D is unclear. Trimming cost V 8 bases and J 10 bases, with 16 bases left between them. Germline CDR1 reads MNHEY; CDR2 reads SVGEGT. This CDR3 contains 12 residues. The CDR3 protein is CASHSQTGAQYF. The CDR3, as DNA: TGTGCCAGCCACTCTCAGACTGGGGCGCAGTATTTT.

The sample holds many counts of this clonotype. V is TRBV28 and J is TRBJ2-1; 10 bases are shared with TRBD2. The CDR3 has 16 amino acids. J was trimmed by 2 bases and V by 4 bases; bases with no gene match: 5. CDR1 and CDR2 from the germline V gene are MDHEN and SYDVKM. The CDR3 sequence is CASSSRLAGAYNEQFF. The CDR3 bases are TGTGCCAGCAGTTCCAGGCTAGCGGGGGCCTACAATGAGCAGTTCTTC.

Remarks on this clonotype: A much bigger clone sits one base away, suggesting this may be a read error. V usage is TRBV11-1 and J usage is TRBJ2-1, with TRBD2 matching 11 bases. This CDR3 spans 15 amino acids. Germline CDR1 and CDR2: SGHAT and FQDESV (reference sequence). The CDR3 loop is CASSLGLAGSNGQFF. The DNA of the CDR3 is TGTGCCAGCAGCTTAGGACTAGCGGGGTCCAATGGGCAGTTCTTC.

This clonotype was observed at least ten times. The chain uses TRBV28 and TRBJ1-1; D unclear. The CDR3 is made up of 11 amino acids. Germline lookup yields CDR1 MDHEN and CDR2 SYDVKM. The V end was cut by 7 bases, the J end by 8 bases, with 11 bases between. The CDR3 coding sequence is TGTGCCAGCACGGGATTCGAGGAAGCTTTCTTT. Its translation is CASTGFEEAFF.

The chain recombines TRBV5-6 with TRBJ2-2; TRBD1 matches 10 bases. This CDR3 contains 15 residues. With V trimmed by 4 bases and J by 1 base, 1 base remained unmatched. Germline loops: CDR1 SGHDT, CDR2 YYEEEE. CDR3 in amino acids: CASSRDRGNTGELFF. Here the CDR3 DNA reads TGTGCCAGCAGCCGGGACAGGGGGAACACCGGGGAGCTGTTTTTT.

In DNA, the CDR3 is TGTGCCAGCAGCTTACTCAGGGGGCACGAGCAGTACTTC. Translated: CASSLLRGHEQYF. V and J are TRBV11-2 and TRBJ2-7; 8 bases line up with TRBD1. This CDR3 is 13 amino acids long. Germline loops: CDR1 SGHAT, CDR2 FQNNGV. V lost 2 bases to trimming and J lost 5 bases; unmatched junction nucleotides: 2.

The rearrangement uses TRBV3-1 and TRBJ1-4, with 12 nucleotides matching TRBD1. The CDR3 runs to 19 residues. Germline CDR1 reads LGHDT; CDR2 reads YNNKEL (reference sequence). Trimming cost V 2 bases and J 0 bases; bases outside gene matches: 7. The CDR3 bases are TGTGCCAGCAGCCAAAGGGGGACAGGGGGCGCGGCAACTAATGAAAAACTGTTTTTT. Protein sequence: CASSQRGTGGAATNEKLFF.

This chain uses TRBV3-1 with TRBJ2-3, with D tentatively TRBD1 (5 bases). The CDR3 runs to 15 residues. Looked up from germline, CDR1 is LGHDT and CDR2 is YNNKEL (reference sequence). V dropped 2 bases and J dropped 6 bases, with 15 bases sitting between them. The CDR3: CASSQISQGGDTQYF. DNA of the CDR3: TGTGCCAGCAGCCAAATAAGTCAGGGTGGCGATACGCAGTATTTT.

This sequence joins TRBV5-1 and TRBJ1-3; TRBD1 might be the D (6 bases). Germline lookup yields CDR1 SGHRS and CDR2 YFSETQ. CDR3 length: 14 residues. With 5 bases removed from V and 0 bases from J, the gap between germline ends came to 9 bases. The CDR3 loop reads CASRRDTSGNTIYF. CDR3 bases: TGCGCCAGCAGAAGGGACACCTCTGGAAACACCATATATTTT.